This entry lists 13 T cell receptor beta chains sequenced from one sample in a study of control samples from healthy donors and cancer patients. Method: immunoSEQ multiplex PCR; TCRdb's copy keeps in-frame clones and lacks some. The sample gives about 110,000 clones, around 89% of which show up once; approximately 15% is in the top ten. The sequenced sample was blood. All receptors come from a woman aged 45 to 65 in good health.

The rearrangement joins TRBV7-8 to TRBJ1-2, with D possibly being TRBD1 (6 bases). The CDR3 runs to 15 residues. Germline CDR1 is SGHVS and CDR2 is FQNEAQ. V was shortened by 5 bases and J by 3 bases, with 16 bases between the two germline ends. DNA for the CDR3: TGTGCCAGCAGCGCAAGGGGGAGACAGGACTATGGCTACACCTTC. The encoded protein is CASSARGRQDYGYTF.

The V call is TRBV24-1, the J call TRBJ2-1; D is possibly TRBD1 (7 bases). CDR3 length: 15 residues. V lost 3 bases to trimming and J lost 9 bases, with 17 bases between them. Germline-derived CDR1 and CDR2 are KGHDR and SFDVKD. The CDR3 sequence: CATSDTRQGGGEQFF. The CDR3 region has the DNA TGTGCCACCAGTGATACCCGACAGGGAGGCGGTGAGCAGTTCTTC.

The chain employs TRBV7-2 and TRBJ1-2, with D unclear. Trimming took 1 base from V and 4 from J, leaving 13 bases between them. The germline V gene encodes CDR1 SGHTA and CDR2 FQGNSA. The CDR3 contains 15 residues. The CDR3 protein is CASSLETDGIYGYTF. The CDR3 bases are TGTGCCAGCAGCTTAGAAACGGACGGAATCTATGGCTACACCTTC.

The chain couples TRBV7-2 to TRBJ2-7; 7 bases map to TRBD1. The CDR3 runs 15 residues. The trim removed 2 bases at V and 4 bases at J, leaving 8 bases unmatched. CDR1 is SGHTA and CDR2 is FQGNSA in the germline V gene. The CDR3 loop is CASSLSAAGGYEQYV. CDR3 nucleotide sequence: TGTGCCAGCAGCTTATCGGCGGCAGGGGGATACGAGCAGTACGTC.

This chain joins TRBV7-9 and TRBJ2-7; D gene uncertain. The germline V and J ends were trimmed by 5 bases and 3 bases, with 11 bases remaining between them. CDR3 length: 13 residues. The germline CDR1 and CDR2 sequences are SEHNR and FQNEAQ (reference sequence). CDR3 sequence: CASSVEESYEQYV. For the CDR3, the DNA is TGTGCCAGCAGCGTTGAGGAGAGCTACGAGCAGTACGTC.

This chain joins TRBV10-3 and TRBJ2-1; 10 bases map to TRBD2. After removal of 4 bases from V and 7 bases from J, the junction contained 10 bases not matched to a gene. In germline, CDR1 is ENHRY, CDR2 SYGVKD. The CDR3 sequence is 16 residues long. The CDR3, as DNA: TGTGCCATCAGTGGGCTGAGCGGGAGGGCCGTTAATGAGCAGTTCTTC. Protein product: CAISGLSGRAVNEQFF.

V usage is TRBV2 and J usage is TRBJ2-3; tentative D call: TRBD2 (6 bases). In germline, CDR1 is SNHLY, CDR2 FYNNEI. Trimming stripped 6 bases from V and 0 bases from J, with 10 bases between. The length of the CDR3 is 14 residues. The CDR3 sequence is CASSTGTSTDTQYF. DNA of the CDR3: TGTGCCAGCAGCACCGGGACTAGCACAGATACGCAGTATTTT. Complete variable domain (other parts from reference TRBV2 and TRBJ2-3): EPEVTQTPSHQVTQMGQEVILRCVPISNHLYFYWYRQILGQKVEFLVSFYNNEISEKSEIFDDQFSVERPDGSNFTLKIRSTKLEDSAMYFCASSTGTSTDTQYFGPGTRLTVL.

This clone was recorded only once. The CDR3 sequence is CASSLGWPDTQYF. The CDR3 DNA sequence: TGTGCCAGCAGTTTAGGCTGGCCAGATACGCAGTATTTT. The chain carries TRBV27 and TRBJ2-3; D uncertain. V was pared by 2 bases and J by 4 bases, with 7 bases between. CDR3 size: 13 residues. Germline CDR1 is MNHEY and CDR2 is SMNVEV (reference sequence).

V is TRBV20-1 and J is TRBJ2-2; 9 bases fit TRBD2. J was trimmed by 4 bases and V by 3 bases; bases with no gene match: 6. The CDR3 has 15 residues. CDR1 DFQATT and CDR2 SNEGSKA come from the germline V gene (reference sequence). The CDR3 reads CSASAGGSFTGELFF. The CDR3 DNA follows: TGCAGTGCTAGTGCGGGAGGGTCCTTCACCGGGGAGCTGTTTTTT.

V gene TRBV11-3 combines with J gene TRBJ2-5; 7 nucleotides agree with TRBD2. Germline V CDR1 and CDR2: SGHNT, YENEEA. The CDR3 extends over 14 amino acids. V trimming: 5 bases; J trimming: 3 bases; junction bases outside the gene matches: 6. This CDR3 reads CASSQGLGKETQYF. The CDR3 DNA sequence: TGTGCCAGCAGCCAAGGACTAGGAAAAGAGACCCAGTACTTC.

V gene TRBV7-2 combines with J gene TRBJ1-1, with 10 positions matching TRBD1. Per the germline V gene, CDR1 is SGHTA and CDR2 is FQGNSA. This CDR3 region has 15 residues. J was trimmed by 12 bases and V by 5 bases; bases with no gene match: 15. The DNA for the CDR3 is TGTGCCAGCAGCCTGCCGACAGGGGGCGGCAAATCGACTTTCTTT. It is translated as CASSLPTGGGKSTFF.

The CDR3 here is CASSRGSYTDTQYF. CDR3 bases: TGTGCCAGCAGTCGGGGGTCCTACACAGATACGCAGTATTTT. The V gene is TRBV2, the J gene TRBJ2-3, with D possibly being TRBD2 (6 bases). The germline V gene has CDR1 SNHLY and CDR2 FYNNEI. V gave up 5 bases and J gave up 2 bases, with 11 bases separating them. The CDR3 consists of 14 residues.

This sequence joins TRBV30 and TRBJ2-3; 8 bases align to TRBD2. The CDR3 loop spans 13 amino acids. The trim removed 2 bases at V and 7 bases at J, leaving 5 bases unmatched. Looked up from germline, CDR1 is GTSNPN and CDR2 is SVGIG (reference sequence). The CDR3 DNA reads as TGTGCCTGGAGTCGGGGGGGCTTGAATACGCAGTATTTT. This sequence encodes CAWSRGGLNTQYF.